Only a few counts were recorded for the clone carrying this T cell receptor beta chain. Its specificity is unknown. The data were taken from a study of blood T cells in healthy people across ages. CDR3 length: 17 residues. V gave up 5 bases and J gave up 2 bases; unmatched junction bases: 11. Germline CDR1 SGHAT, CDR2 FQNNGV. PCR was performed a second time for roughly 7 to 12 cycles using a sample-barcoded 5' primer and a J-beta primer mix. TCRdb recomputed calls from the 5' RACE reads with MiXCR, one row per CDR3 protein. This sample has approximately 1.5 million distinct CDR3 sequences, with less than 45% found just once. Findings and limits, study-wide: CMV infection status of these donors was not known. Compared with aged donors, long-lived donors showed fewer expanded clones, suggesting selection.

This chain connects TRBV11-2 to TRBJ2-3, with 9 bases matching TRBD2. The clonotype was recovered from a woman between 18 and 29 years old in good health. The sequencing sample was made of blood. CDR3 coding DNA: TGTGCCAGCAGCCGAAGGGCTAGCGGGGTGATCACAGATACGCAGTATTTT. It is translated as CASSRRASGVITDTQYF.